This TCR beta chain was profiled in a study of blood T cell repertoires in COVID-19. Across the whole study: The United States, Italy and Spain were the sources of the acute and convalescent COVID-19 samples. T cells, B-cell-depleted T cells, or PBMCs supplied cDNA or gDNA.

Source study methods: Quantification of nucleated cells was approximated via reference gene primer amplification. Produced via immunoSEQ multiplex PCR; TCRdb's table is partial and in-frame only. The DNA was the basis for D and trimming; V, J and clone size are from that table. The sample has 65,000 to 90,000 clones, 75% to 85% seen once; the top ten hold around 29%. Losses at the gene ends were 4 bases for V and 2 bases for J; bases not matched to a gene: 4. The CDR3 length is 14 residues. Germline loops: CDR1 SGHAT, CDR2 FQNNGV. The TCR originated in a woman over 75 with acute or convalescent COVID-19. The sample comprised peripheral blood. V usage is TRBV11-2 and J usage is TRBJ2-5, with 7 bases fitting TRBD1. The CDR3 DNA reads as TGTGCCAGCAGCTCTTCGGGACAGCAAGAGACCCAGTACTTC. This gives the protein CASSSSGQQETQYF.